The source of this T cell receptor (beta chain) is a study of OX40 agonist ivuxolimab in advanced cancers. Study information: Ivuxolimab was administered intravenously to patients at 0.01 to 10 mg/kg every 2 weeks. The diagnoses of dose-escalation patients were hepatocellular carcinoma, melanoma, renal cell or head and neck cancer. Prior therapy, whether anti-PD-1, anti-PD-L1 or anti-CTLA-4, was allowed, and 30% to 40% had some. Whole-study findings and limits: Circulating CD4+ and CD8+ T cells showed clonal expansion by week 6 at 0.1 to 3.0 mg/kg.

Per the germline V gene, CDR1 is SGHTA and CDR2 is FQGNSA. The CDR3 is made up of 13 amino acids. Trimming shortened V by 2 bases and J by 4 bases, and 8 bases separated the two germline ends. TCRdb's table, derived via immunoSEQ multiplex PCR, lists solely in-frame clones and lacks some. The sample consists of about 38,000 clones, around 82% of them appearing once. On this clone itself: As yet, its antigen is unknown. Other nucleotide sequences from this sample produce the same CDR3.

The TCR sequence derives from an adult with an advanced solid tumor such as melanoma, head and neck, liver or kidney cancer. This specimen consisted of CD4+ or CD8+ T cells sorted from blood, obtained in a trial of the OX40 agonist ivuxolimab. V usage is TRBV7-2 and J usage is TRBJ1-1; tentatively, D is TRBD1 (5 bases). The CDR3 here is CASSLTGGTEAFF. CDR3 in DNA: TGTGCCAGCAGCTTAACGGGGGGCACTGAAGCTTTCTTT.